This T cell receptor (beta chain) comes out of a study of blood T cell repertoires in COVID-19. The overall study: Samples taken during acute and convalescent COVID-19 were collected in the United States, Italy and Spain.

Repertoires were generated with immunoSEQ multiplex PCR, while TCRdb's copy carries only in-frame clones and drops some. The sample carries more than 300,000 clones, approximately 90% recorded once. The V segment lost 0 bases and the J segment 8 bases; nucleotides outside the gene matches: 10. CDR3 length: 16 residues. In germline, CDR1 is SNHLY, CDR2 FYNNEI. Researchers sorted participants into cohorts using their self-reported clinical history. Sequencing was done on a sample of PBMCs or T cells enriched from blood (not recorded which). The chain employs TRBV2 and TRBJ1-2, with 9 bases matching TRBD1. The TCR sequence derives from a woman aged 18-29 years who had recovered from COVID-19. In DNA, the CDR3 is TGTGCCAGCAGTGAAGCGCTTCGGGACAGGGCGGGAGGCTACACCTTC. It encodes CASSEALRDRAGGYTF. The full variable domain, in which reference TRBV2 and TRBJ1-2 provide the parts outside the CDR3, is EPEVTQTPSHQVTQMGQEVILRCVPISNHLYFYWYRQILGQKVEFLVSFYNNEISEKSEIFDDQFSVERPDGSNFTLKIRSTKLEDSAMYFCASSEALRDRAGGYTFGSGTRLTVV.